The clone carrying this T cell receptor (beta chain) was detected a few times. V was pared by 0 bases and J by 0 bases, with 11 bases between. CDR1 LGHNA and CDR2 YSLEER come from the germline V gene. CDR3 length equals 16 residues. The data belong to a study of TIL therapy for anti-PD-1-resistant metastatic lung cancer. Study at large: Patients had a median age of around 54 years (range 38-75). Most patients had lung adenocarcinoma.

The libraries were made with immunoSEQ v3. Sequenced by immunoSEQ multiplex PCR; TCRdb stores in-frame clones only, minus some. Here the sample spans tens of thousands of clones, approximately 77% being singletons. Time point denoted: pre-treatment sample, taken before nivolumab and TIL therapy. Most excised metastases sampled were pleural nodules or supraclavicular lymph nodes. Tumors were harvested before any PD-1/PD-L1 blockade. The chain joins TRBV4-3 to TRBJ1-1; TRBD1 might be the D (5 bases). Sequenced material: tumor tissue, taken at baseline. This sequence was found in a person aged 25-79 years with non-small cell lung cancer. The CDR3 DNA sequence: TGCGCCAGCAGCCAAGATCGGGGGGTGATGAACACTGAAGCTTTCTTT. Protein sequence: CASSQDRGVMNTEAFF.